These 27 T cell receptor beta chains originate from one sample sequenced in a study of sequential checkpoint blockade in melanoma. Sequencing used immunoSEQ multiplex PCR; TCRdb keeps in-frame clones, though not all of them. The sample includes roughly 6,100 clones, around a fifth of them seen just once. Treatment of the sample: randomized to nivolumab then ipilimumab (arm A) or the reverse (arm B). Sequenced material: tumor tissue (inferred from file names), taken from a patient given nivolumab and ipilimumab in sequence. The receptors were sampled from a human donor with melanoma.

By share, this clone counts as medium-sized. The genes are TRBV6-8 and TRBJ2-7; 12 bases align to TRBD2. V lost 7 bases and J lost 3; bases outside the gene matches: 7. Per the germline V gene, CDR1 is MNHGY and CDR2 is SAAAGT. The CDR3 runs to 15 residues. CDR3: CASILAGGGNYEQYF. In DNA form, the CDR3 reads TGTGCCAGCATCCTAGCGGGAGGGGGTAACTACGAGCAGTACTTC.

By its share, this clone is medium-sized. The chain employs TRBV6-8 and TRBJ2-7; 10 positions match TRBD2. The CDR3 has 16 amino acids. V was clipped by 10 bases and J by 3 bases; unmatched bases: 15. Germline V gives CDR1 MNHGY, CDR2 SAAAGT. The CDR3 DNA is TGTGCCATCAGCCAACCGGGACTAGCGATACACTACGAGCAGTACTTC. Translated, it gives CAISQPGLAIHYEQYF.

This clone was detected only a few times. The chain is built from TRBV19 and TRBJ2-7; D uncertain. The CDR3 sequence is 14 residues long. Germline CDR1 reads LNHDA; CDR2 reads SQIVND (reference sequence). V lost 3 bases to trimming and J lost 0 bases, with 9 bases between them. CDR3 nucleotide sequence: TGTGCCAGTAGTATGGACGGAGCCTCCTACGAGCAGTACTTC. Protein sequence: CASSMDGASYEQYF.

This clone was seen at least ten times. The rearrangement uses TRBV11-3 and TRBJ2-2; D gene uncertain. Germline V gives CDR1 SGHNT, CDR2 YENEEA. This CDR3 contains 17 residues. V was trimmed by 5 bases and J by 1 base, leaving 17 bases between them. The CDR3 reads CASSQQAGSGNTGELFF. The DNA of the CDR3 is TGTGCCAGCAGCCAGCAAGCCGGTTCCGGGAACACCGGGGAGCTGTTTTTT.

This clone was seen only once. The chain has TRBV19 and TRBJ2-1; 7 bases agree with TRBD1. The CDR3 covers 13 residues. J lost 6 bases, V lost 6 bases, and 5 bases had no gene match. CDR1 and CDR2 (germline): LNHDA, SQIVND (reference sequence). CDR3 DNA sequence: TGTGCCAGTAGCGAACAGGGGCCCAATGAGCAGTTCTTC. This gives the protein CASSEQGPNEQFF.

Regarding this clone: A read error may produce the germline difference seen at one junction end. V and J are TRBV29-1 and TRBJ2-7; D gene unclear. CDR3 length: 12 amino acids. The V gene's germline CDR1 is SQVTM and CDR2 ANQGSEA. The DNA for the CDR3 is TGCAGCGTTGAATTCAGCACACTGATAAGGGACTTC. Translation gives CSVEFSTLIRDF.

This clone was found many times. The V call is TRBV9, the J call TRBJ1-5; 7 positions match TRBD1. The V gene end was trimmed by 5 bases and the J gene end by 0 bases; junction bases not matched to a gene: 5. Germline CDR1 and CDR2: SGDLS and YYNGEE. CDR3 size: 15 residues. Here the CDR3 reads CASRYRGHSNQPQHF. The CDR3 region has the DNA TGTGCCAGCAGGTACAGGGGACATAGCAATCAGCCCCAGCATTTT.

The chain links TRBV19 to TRBJ2-3, with 10 bases that match TRBD2. V lost 5 bases to trimming and J lost 3 bases; unmatched junction nucleotides: 5. Germline CDR1 LNHDA, CDR2 SQIVND (reference sequence). The CDR3 totals 15 residues. CDR3 sequence: CASSRYSGGTDTQYF. The DNA for the CDR3 is TGTGCCAGTAGTCGTTATAGCGGGGGGACAGATACGCAGTATTTT.

There are many counts of this clone. The chain's CDR3 is CASSVGTRGNTEAFF. DNA of the CDR3: TGTGCCAGCAGCGTAGGGACCCGGGGGAACACTGAAGCTTTCTTT. The chain carries TRBV9 and TRBJ1-1; D remains ambiguous. CDR3 length: 15 amino acids. Germline lookup yields CDR1 SGDLS and CDR2 YYNGEE. The V and J ends lost 0 bases and 1 base respectively, with 10 bases between them.

By proportion, this clone is medium-sized. The CDR3 loop is CASSLSGRNTEAFF. As DNA, the CDR3 is TGTGCCAGCAGCTTATCGGGAAGGAACACTGAAGCTTTCTTT. The chain links TRBV11-3 to TRBJ1-1, with D hard to call. V was trimmed by 2 bases and J by 1 base, leaving 8 bases between them. Germline V gene data show CDR1 as SGHNT and CDR2 as YENEEA. The CDR3 is 14 amino acids.

By share of the sample, this clone is medium-sized. This chain connects TRBV30 to TRBJ2-1, with 14 bases aligning to TRBD2. Per germline, CDR1 GTSNPN and CDR2 SVGIG (reference sequence). With 3 bases clipped from V and 10 bases from J, the junction kept 8 bases outside the gene matches. The CDR3 runs 15 residues. DNA of the CDR3: TGTGCCTGGAGACCCTCGGGACTAGCGGGAGTCGAGCAGTTCTTC. It is translated as CAWRPSGLAGVEQFF.

This clone was seen many times. V usage is TRBV6-8 and J usage is TRBJ2-1, with TRBD2 identical over 9 bases. Germline V lookup: CDR1 MNHGY, CDR2 SAAAGT. CDR3 length: 16 residues. The junction had 10 bases not matched to a gene; V was cut back by 1 base and J by 9 bases. CDR3 DNA: TGTGCCAGCAGTTACTTATATAGCGGGAGTAACGGTGAGCAGTTCTTC. Encoded protein: CASSYLYSGSNGEQFF.

The chain recombines TRBV28 with TRBJ2-1; 9 nucleotides agree with TRBD2. The germline gives CDR1 MDHEN, CDR2 SYDVKM. V lost 2 bases and J lost 9; bases outside the gene matches: 5. CDR3 size: 14 residues. CDR3 DNA: TGTGCCAGCAGTTTAGTGCATAGCGGGAGTGAGCAGTTCTTC. It translates to CASSLVHSGSEQFF.

This clone was found many times. V usage is TRBV11-3 and J usage is TRBJ2-1, with TRBD1 matching 9 bases. The germline V gene encodes CDR1 SGHNT and CDR2 YENEEA. J gave up 6 bases and V 6 bases, and 9 bases lay outside the gene matches. The CDR3 contains 15 residues. The CDR3 bases are TGTGCCAGCAGGAAACCGGGACAGGGACTCAATGAGCAGTTCTTC. This encodes CASRKPGQGLNEQFF.

This clone was seen many times. V gene TRBV11-3 combines with J gene TRBJ2-1; tentative D call: TRBD2 (7 bases). The CDR3 has 17 residues. Germline V gives CDR1 SGHNT, CDR2 YENEEA. Trimming stripped 5 bases from V and 5 bases from J, with 22 bases between. CDR3 nucleotides: TGTGCCAGCAGCCATCAACCCCTTATCGGGGGGCACAATGAGCAGTTCTTC. Translating gives CASSHQPLIGGHNEQFF.

The gene calls are TRBV19 and TRBJ1-2; 8 positions match TRBD1. The CDR3 has 14 amino acids. Germline loops: CDR1 LNHDA, CDR2 SQIVND (reference sequence). J was trimmed by 4 bases and V by 9 bases; bases with no gene match: 10. The CDR3 nucleotides read TGTGCCAGCCGCGGGGACAGGTTCCTCTATGGCTACACCTTC. As protein: CASRGDRFLYGYTF. The full variable domain, rest sourced from reference TRBV19 and TRBJ1-2, is DGGITQSPKYLFRKEGQNVTLSCEQNLNHDAMYWYRQDPGQGLRLIYYSQIVNDFQKGDIAEGYSVSREKKESFPLTVTSAQKNPTAFYLCASRGDRFLYGYTFGSGTRLTVV.

The V gene is TRBV14, the J gene TRBJ2-4, with D unclear. V dropped 4 bases and J dropped 0 bases, with 7 bases sitting between them. The CDR3 has 14 amino acids. CDR1 and CDR2 (germline): SGHDN, FVKESK. The CDR3 region has the DNA TGTGCCAGCAGCCTCGGGCTAGCCAAAAACATTCAGTACTTC. The encoded protein is CASSLGLAKNIQYF.

This clone came up many times. V and J are TRBV9 and TRBJ2-1; D tentatively reads TRBD1 or TRBD2 (5 bases each). Looked up from germline, CDR1 is SGDLS and CDR2 is YYNGEE. V lost 0 bases, J lost 8 bases, and 18 bases lay in between. The CDR3 has 16 residues. This CDR3 reads CASSVDGMRGVYEQFF. In DNA form, the CDR3 reads TGTGCCAGCAGCGTAGATGGGATGAGAGGGGTATATGAGCAGTTCTTC.

This clone was counted many times. The chain couples TRBV12-2 to TRBJ2-7; TRBD1 is taken as the D call from the table, unchecked against the DNA. TRBV12-2 is a pseudogene locus. The length of the CDR3 is 17 residues. In DNA, the CDR3 is TGTGCAAGTCGCTGTGGGGGGAAAAGGACAGGGATGGCCGAGCAGTACTTC. Protein: CASRCGGKRTGMAEQYF.

The sample holds a few counts of this clone. This chain uses TRBV6-8 with TRBJ1-1; TRBD1 might be the D (6 bases). Trimming shortened V by 6 bases and J by 4 bases, and 15 bases separated the two germline ends. CDR3 length equals 14 residues. The germline V gene has CDR1 MNHGY and CDR2 SAAAGT. CDR3 protein: CASRLQGRGTEAFF. CDR3 bases: TGTGCCAGCAGGCTACAGGGTCGGGGCACTGAAGCTTTCTTT.

By share, this clone counts as medium-sized. The rearrangement uses TRBV19 and TRBJ2-1, with 12 nucleotides matching TRBD2. The CDR3 runs to 15 residues. Germline loops: CDR1 LNHDA, CDR2 SQIVND (reference sequence). J lost 3 bases, V lost 5 bases, and 2 bases had no gene match. CDR3 protein: CASSQTSGSYNEQFF. The CDR3 DNA is TGTGCCAGTAGTCAGACTAGCGGGAGCTACAATGAGCAGTTCTTC.

Concerning this clone: Mismatch with germline at one junction end may stem from a read error. The gene calls are TRBV14 and TRBJ1-4; D remains unclear. Germline-derived CDR1 and CDR2 are SGHDN and FVKESK. The CDR3 length is 14 residues. The CDR3 DNA is TGCCAGCACCCCCGTTTAAGGATGGGGGAAAAACTGTTTTTT. Protein product: CQHPRLRMGEKLFF.

This clone was observed once. Relative to the germline gene, one junction end is altered; a read error may explain this. The chain employs TRBV5-1 and TRBJ2-7, with 8 bases identical to TRBD2. The CDR3 sequence is 16 residues long. The germline V gene encodes CDR1 SGHRS and CDR2 YFSETQ. In DNA, the CDR3 is TGCGCCAGCAGATTGGGAGGGCGGGGGGAGTACTACGAGCAGTACTTC. It yields the protein CASRLGGRGEYYEQYF.

This clone has only a few counts. This sequence joins TRBV7-4 and TRBJ1-5, with TRBD1 as a possible D gene (6 bases). This CDR3 comprises 13 residues. Germline lookup yields CDR1 SGHVT and CDR2 SQSDAQ. The V end lost 2 bases, the J end lost 6 bases, and 8 bases lay between the germline ends. The CDR3 sequence: CASSLKGGQPQHF. The CDR3 DNA is TGTGCCAGCAGCTTAAAGGGGGGTCAGCCCCAGCATTTT.

This clone has at least ten counts. One end of the junction is discordant with germline, which a read error may explain. The chain is built from TRBV11-3 and TRBJ2-1, with unresolved D. This CDR3 spans 14 amino acids. Germline loops: CDR1 SGHNT, CDR2 YENEEA. CDR3 amino acids: CASRLDILDNEQFF. As DNA, the CDR3 is TGTGCCAGCAGATTAGACATCCTAGACAATGAGCAGTTCTTC.

This clone has more than one count but fewer than ten. The chain uses TRBV6-8 and TRBJ2-2, with TRBD2 matching 9 bases. Germline-derived CDR1 and CDR2 are MNHGY and SAAAGT. J gave up 0 bases and V 6 bases, and 8 bases lay outside the gene matches. The CDR3 has 17 amino acids. This CDR3 reads CASSLGRGGPNTGELFF. In nucleotides, the CDR3 is TGTGCCAGCAGCCTGGGGCGGGGGGGCCCGAACACCGGGGAGCTGTTTTTT.

The chain couples TRBV4-1 to TRBJ1-6; D possibly corresponds to TRBD1 (6 bases). The CDR3 totals 17 residues. The ends were cut back, 0 bases at V and 4 bases at J, with 13 bases in the middle. Germline V gene data show CDR1 as MGHRA and CDR2 as YSYEKL. The CDR3, as DNA: TGCGCCAGCAGCCAAGATGACGGGGGCCAGTATAATTCACCCCTCCACTTT. As protein: CASSQDDGGQYNSPLHF.